A few counts support the clone carrying this T cell receptor (beta chain). The target antigen is unknown. The time point was: after dendritic cell vaccination, including at tumor progression/relapse. This sample was taken from a study of glioma-infiltrating T cells after dendritic cell vaccination. V was pared by 6 bases and J by 10 bases, with 13 bases between. The germline CDR1 and CDR2 sequences are SNHLY and FYNNEI. This CDR3 contains 13 residues. Amplification used 60 V beta primers and 13 J beta primers. Using immunoSEQ multiplex PCR, the repertoire was profiled, and TCRdb retains in-frame clones only, with some absent. The sample records around 87,000 clones, under 85% being singletons. Findings and caveats of the study: Higher TCR clonality did not directly relate to longer survival. Longer survival after dendritic cell vaccination followed higher pretreatment TIL content.

The chain couples TRBV2 to TRBJ1-6; maybe TRBD1 (6 bases). The sequence was obtained from a human donor with glioblastoma. The source was blood, collected after dendritic cell vaccination. This chain's CDR3 is CASRGAPASPLHF. The CDR3 region has the DNA TGTGCCAGCAGGGGGGCCCCTGCGTCACCCCTCCACTTT.